This T cell receptor (beta chain) was observed in a study of CD8 T cells in ankylosing spondylitis. Study-wide findings and caveats: Blood of patients with ankylosing spondylitis appeared to be characterized by a TCR beta motif of roughly eight highly homologous variants. Significant enrichment of disease-linked clones was reportedly seen in matched ankylosing spondylitis synovial fluid. Disease-linked clones, CD8+, were relatively rare in peripheral blood.

Germline CDR1 is SGHRS and CDR2 is YFSETQ. The CDR3 has 16 amino acids. V shed 0 bases, J shed 2 bases, and the junction held 8 bases outside the gene matches. This clonotype was seen at least ten times. What it binds is unknown. TCRdb reprocessed the 5' RACE reads with MiXCR, giving one entry per CDR3 protein. The table lists a few hundred thousand distinct CDR3 sequences, 20% to 30% of them singletons, with 0.61% in the top ten. The sequence was obtained from a male donor with ankylosing spondylitis or in good health (not recorded which). The sample taken for sequencing was blood, either unsorted or a sorted T cell fraction (not recorded which). The J gene is TRBJ2-7, the V gene TRBV5-1; 7 nucleotides line up with TRBD1. The CDR3 spells CASSLATGTDAYEQYF. CDR3 nucleotides: TGCGCCAGCAGCTTGGCCACCGGGACAGACGCCTACGAGCAGTACTTC.